This T cell receptor beta chain was captured in a study of blood T cells in healthy people across ages. CDR3 size: 14 residues. Germline V gene data show CDR1 as GTSNPN and CDR2 as SVGIG (reference sequence). Trimming removed 5 bases from V and 3 bases from J, with 14 bases in between. Concerning this clonotype: Its target is not known.

A second PCR of about 6 to 11 cycles used a sample-barcoded 5' primer and a J-beta primer mix. TCRdb fed the 5' RACE reads into MiXCR, producing one record per CDR3 protein. Among 850,000 to 1,000,000 distinct CDR3 sequences, roughly 43% were seen once, and the ten largest hold around 15%. Notes on the study in general: Comparison with aged donors showed that long-lived donors had more naive CD4+ cells and higher diversity.

The gene calls are TRBV30 and TRBJ2-1; D is unresolved. The origin of this receptor is a young man in good health. What was sequenced was blood. The CDR3 protein is CAWGAIRNYNEQFF. CDR3 nucleotides: TGTGCCTGGGGAGCAATTCGAAACTACAATGAGCAGTTCTTC.